These 26 T cell receptor beta chains share one sample of origin, sequenced in a study of blood T cell repertoires in COVID-19. The data were produced by immunoSEQ multiplex PCR, yet TCRdb's version contains in-frame clones alone and is incomplete. The table lists about 95,000 clones, around 87% of them singletons. Sequenced input: peripheral blood. These receptors originate from a human donor in a cohort sampled during active COVID-19.

This chain uses TRBV27 with TRBJ1-5, with D unresolved. The CDR3 totals 13 residues. V was clipped by 4 bases and J by 5 bases, with 9 bases between them. CDR1 and CDR2 (germline): MNHEY, SMNVEV (reference sequence). Here the CDR3 reads CASSWREDQPQHF. CDR3 sequence (DNA): TGTGCCAGCAGTTGGCGGGAAGATCAGCCCCAGCATTTT.

This sequence joins TRBV15 and TRBJ2-5; no definite D call. Trimming pared 1 base from V and 2 bases from J, leaving 8 bases between. The germline V gene has CDR1 LNHNV and CDR2 YYDKDF (reference sequence). The CDR3 extends over 14 amino acids. The CDR3 bases are TGTGCCACCAGCAGAGTCCACAGACAAGAGACCCAGTACTTC. It translates to CATSRVHRQETQYF. The whole variable domain, remainder taken from reference TRBV15 and TRBJ2-5, is DAMVIQNPRYQVTQFGKPVTLSCSQTLNHNVMYWYQQKSSQAPKLLFHYYDKDFNNEADTPDNFQSRRPNTSFCFLDIRSPGLGDTAMYLCATSRVHRQETQYFGPGTRLLVL.

In regard to this clone: The sample contains more than one DNA sequence encoding this CDR3. This sequence joins TRBV28 and TRBJ2-1, with 8 bases matching TRBD2. V lost 5 bases and J lost 1; bases outside the gene matches: 4. The V gene's germline CDR1 is MDHEN and CDR2 SYDVKM. CDR3 length equals 15 residues. This chain's CDR3 is CASSSAGGSYNEQFF. The CDR3 region has the DNA TGTGCCAGCAGTAGTGCGGGGGGTTCCTACAATGAGCAGTTCTTC.

CDR3 nucleotides: TGTGCCAGCAGGGGACAGGGGAGAGAAAAACTGTTTTTT. Protein: CASRGQGREKLFF. The chain has TRBV2 and TRBJ1-4; 10 positions agree with TRBD1. Germline-derived CDR1 and CDR2 are SNHLY and FYNNEI. J was trimmed by 8 bases and V by 6 bases; bases with no gene match: 3. This CDR3 region has 13 residues. The whole variable domain, remainder taken from reference TRBV2 and TRBJ1-4, is EPEVTQTPSHQVTQMGQEVILRCVPISNHLYFYWYRQILGQKVEFLVSFYNNEISEKSEIFDDQFSVERPDGSNFTLKIRSTKLEDSAMYFCASRGQGREKLFFGSGTQLSVL.

The chain carries TRBV19 and TRBJ1-2; D ambiguous. CDR3 length: 12 residues. CDR1 and CDR2 from the germline V gene are LNHDA and SQIVND (reference sequence). Deletions cut 3 bases from V and 5 bases from J, with 7 bases between. In DNA form, the CDR3 reads TGTGCCAGTAGTATGAATGCGTATGGCTACACCTTC. Residues: CASSMNAYGYTF.

This chain connects TRBV4-1 to TRBJ2-1; 12 bases are a match to TRBD2. This CDR3 spans 15 amino acids. Trimming removed 5 bases from V and 4 bases from J; junction bases left unmatched: 3. Germline V gene lookup returns CDR1 MGHRA and CDR2 YSYEKL. The CDR3 protein is CASSTGTSGYNEQFF. In nucleotides, the CDR3 is TGCGCCAGCAGCACCGGGACTAGCGGGTACAATGAGCAGTTCTTC.

This clone has just one count. The chain couples TRBV6-5 to TRBJ2-7; 8 positions agree with TRBD2. The junction had 12 bases not matched to a gene; V was cut back by 11 bases and J by 6 bases. Germline V CDR1 and CDR2: MNHEY, SVGAGI. The CDR3 contains 13 residues. DNA of the CDR3: TGTGCCTCTCAACGGGAGGGAACCGCCGAGCAGTACTTC. Protein sequence: CASQREGTAEQYF.

The chain joins TRBV4-1 to TRBJ1-3; tentative D call: TRBD1 (6 bases). The V gene's germline CDR1 is MGHRA and CDR2 YSYEKL. CDR3 length: 15 residues. Trimming removed 4 bases at V and 0 bases at J, with 10 bases between. The chain's CDR3 is CASSLDRNSGNTIYF. DNA of the CDR3: TGCGCCAGCAGCCTTGACAGGAACTCTGGAAACACCATATATTTT.

The V gene is TRBV19, the J gene TRBJ1-2; 7 bases agree with TRBD1. Germline V lookup: CDR1 LNHDA, CDR2 SQIVND (reference sequence). The CDR3 has 16 amino acids. J lost 7 bases, V lost 5 bases, and 16 bases had no gene match. The CDR3 coding sequence is TGTGCCAGTAGTGCGGATAGGACAGGAACGATGAGTGGCTACACCTTC. This sequence encodes CASSADRTGTMSGYTF.

The V call is TRBV10-3, the J call TRBJ1-2; D remains unclear. The ends were cut back, 2 bases at V and 5 bases at J, with 6 bases in the middle. From germline, CDR1 is ENHRY and CDR2 SYGVKD. This CDR3 region has 12 residues. DNA for the CDR3: TGTGCCATCAGTGAGGCGGAATATGGCTACACCTTC. Its translation is CAISEAEYGYTF.

This rearrangement joins TRBV11-1 to TRBJ1-2, with D tentatively TRBD1 (6 bases). With 5 bases removed from V and 4 bases from J, the gap between germline ends came to 14 bases. Looked up from germline, CDR1 is SGHAT and CDR2 is FQDESV (reference sequence). CDR3 length: 14 residues. The CDR3 region has the DNA TGTGCCAGCAGCCCTAACAGGGCAGGCTATGGCTACACCTTC. Residues: CASSPNRAGYGYTF. Variable domain in full (rest from reference TRBV11-1 and TRBJ1-2): EAEVAQSPRYKITEKSQAVAFWCDPISGHATLYWYRQILGQGPELLVQFQDESVVDDSQLPKDRFSAERLKGVDSTLKIQPAELGDSAMYLCASSPNRAGYGYTFGSGTRLTVV.

This chain links TRBV5-1 with TRBJ2-1; 7 bases are shared with TRBD1. This CDR3 spans 11 amino acids. Trimming removed 5 bases from V and 7 bases from J; junction bases left unmatched: 0. The germline V gene has CDR1 SGHRS and CDR2 YFSETQ. CDR3 residues: CASRTGNEQFF. The CDR3 DNA follows: TGCGCCAGCAGGACAGGGAATGAGCAGTTCTTC.

The rearrangement links TRBV19 to TRBJ1-1; TRBD1 aligns across 10 bases. Germline CDR1 LNHDA, CDR2 SQIVND (reference sequence). The CDR3 contains 15 residues. The V segment lost 3 bases and the J segment 8 bases; nucleotides outside the gene matches: 9. The CDR3 sequence is CASSMGRLGQGEAFF. The CDR3, as DNA: TGTGCCAGTAGTATGGGGCGTTTGGGACAGGGGGAAGCTTTCTTT.

V gene TRBV6-5 combines with J gene TRBJ1-4, with 7 bases lining up with TRBD1. Germline V lookup: CDR1 MNHEY, CDR2 SVGAGI. CDR3 length: 13 residues. With V trimmed by 5 bases and J by 11 bases, 8 bases remained unmatched. The CDR3: CASSRPRGRKLFF. The CDR3 DNA sequence: TGTGCCAGCAGTCGCCCAAGGGGGCGTAAACTGTTTTTT.

The chain recombines TRBV5-4 with TRBJ2-1; 8 nucleotides line up with TRBD1. J lost 5 bases, V lost 4 bases, and 8 bases had no gene match. Germline V gene lookup returns CDR1 SGHNT and CDR2 YYREEE (reference sequence). The CDR3 is made up of 15 amino acids. CDR3 loop: CASSPGQGRHNEQFF. DNA of the CDR3: TGTGCCAGCAGCCCCGGACAGGGTCGGCACAATGAGCAGTTCTTC.

The chain employs TRBV7-9 and TRBJ1-1; a possible D gene is TRBD1 (6 bases). Germline values: CDR1 SEHNR, CDR2 FQNEAQ (reference sequence). The CDR3 is made up of 15 amino acids. Deletions cut 6 bases from V and 0 bases from J, with 14 bases between. CDR3 bases: TGTGCCAGCAGTCTTCCGGGACAAATGAACACTGAAGCTTTCTTT. It specifies CASSLPGQMNTEAFF.

This chain uses TRBV19 with TRBJ2-3, with 11 bases matching TRBD2. Germline CDR1 and CDR2: LNHDA and SQIVND (reference sequence). This CDR3 has 15 residues. V lost 0 bases, J lost 6 bases, and 2 bases stayed unmatched. CDR3 in amino acids: CASSIETSGEDTQYF. In nucleotides, the CDR3 is TGTGCCAGTAGTATAGAGACTAGCGGGGAGGATACGCAGTATTTT.

The genes are TRBV2 and TRBJ1-5; TRBD1 might be the D (5 bases). The CDR3 spans 15 residues. The V gene's germline CDR1 is SNHLY and CDR2 FYNNEI. V lost 1 base to trimming and J lost 3 bases, with 10 bases between them. DNA for the CDR3: TGTGCCAGCAGTGAAGGTCGGACAAACAATCAGCCCCAGCATTTT. Its protein product is CASSEGRTNNQPQHF. The complete variable domain, with remaining parts taken from reference TRBV2 and TRBJ1-5, reads EPEVTQTPSHQVTQMGQEVILRCVPISNHLYFYWYRQILGQKVEFLVSFYNNEISEKSEIFDDQFSVERPDGSNFTLKIRSTKLEDSAMYFCASSEGRTNNQPQHFGDGTRLSIL.

The chain combines TRBV9 with TRBJ2-1; 9 bases are a match to TRBD2. CDR3 length: 15 residues. The J segment lost 9 bases and the V segment lost 0 bases, leaving 7 bases of the junction unmatched. Germline CDR1 reads SGDLS; CDR2 reads YYNGEE. The CDR3 region has the DNA TGTGCCAGCAGCGTAGCTCGGCTAGCGGGGAGTGAGCAGTTCTTC. The encoded protein is CASSVARLAGSEQFF.

The CDR3 loop reads CASRKGLNTGELFF. In nucleotides, the CDR3 is TGTGCCAGCCGGAAGGGGTTAAACACCGGGGAGCTGTTTTTT. The V gene is TRBV6-4, the J gene TRBJ2-2; TRBD1 might be the D (5 bases). This CDR3 comprises 14 residues. Trimming removed 8 bases at V and 2 bases at J, with 12 bases between. Germline V CDR1 and CDR2: MRHNA, SNTAGT.

The chain couples TRBV25-1 to TRBJ2-1, with a weak D call TRBD1 (5 bases). The CDR3 is 15 amino acids. V was clipped by 2 bases and J by 6 bases, with 14 bases between them. The V gene's germline CDR1 is MGHDK and CDR2 SYGVNS. The CDR3 is CASSETTLGVNEQFF. The CDR3 DNA follows: TGTGCCAGCAGTGAAACGACCCTAGGGGTCAATGAGCAGTTCTTC.

The genes are TRBV6-5 and TRBJ2-2, with D unclear. Trimming cost V 2 bases and J 0 bases, with 4 bases left between them. CDR3 length: 14 residues. Germline CDR1 and CDR2: MNHEY and SVGAGI. The CDR3 spells CASSYRSNTGELFF. The CDR3 nucleotides are TGTGCCAGCAGTTACCGTTCGAACACCGGGGAGCTGTTTTTT.

This rearrangement joins TRBV28 to TRBJ2-7; D is possibly TRBD2 (6 bases). Germline values: CDR1 MDHEN, CDR2 SYDVKM. Trimming removed 9 bases at V and 3 bases at J, with 15 bases between. CDR3 size: 13 residues. This CDR3 is CASVNGGNYEQYF. CDR3 in DNA: TGTGCCAGTGTGAATGGGGGGAACTACGAGCAGTACTTC.

The chain couples TRBV20-1 to TRBJ1-1; a possible D gene is TRBD1 (6 bases). The V gene's germline CDR1 is DFQATT and CDR2 SNEGSKA (reference sequence). The CDR3 spans 11 residues. Trimming removed 6 bases from V and 8 bases from J, with 13 bases in between. CDR3 nucleotide sequence: TGCAGTGCCGTAACAGGGATCGAAGCTTTCTTT. This encodes CSAVTGIEAFF.

The chain joins TRBV12-3 or TRBV12-4 to TRBJ1-1; possible D gene TRBD1, 5 bases. The CDR3 is 13 residues long. Trimming removed 5 bases at V and 6 bases at J, with 13 bases between. CDR3 nucleotides: TGTGCCAGCAGTCCCCAGGGAGGCTCTGAAGCTTTCTTT. Translating gives CASSPQGGSEAFF.

The rearrangement links TRBV29-1 to TRBJ2-4; D may be TRBD2 (6 bases). Germline CDR1 SQVTM, CDR2 ANQGSEA. The V end was cut by 2 bases, the J end by 1 base, with 12 bases between. CDR3 length: 15 amino acids. The CDR3 DNA reads TGCAGCGTTGAACTGGGGGGTAGTGCCAAAAACATTCAGTACTTC. Protein: CSVELGGSAKNIQYF.